These 30 T cell receptor beta chains came from one sample sequenced in a study of T cell changes during pregnancy in multiple sclerosis. Assay used: immunoSEQ multiplex PCR; TCRdb lists only in-frame clones, some missing. The sample holds around 60,000 clones, roughly 92% seen once. The sequenced sample was peripheral blood, obtained in the second trimester of pregnancy. These receptors came from a female donor with multiple sclerosis, enrolled in a pregnancy study.

The chain carries TRBV5-1 and TRBJ2-7; 9 bases are a match to TRBD1. The length of the CDR3 is 14 residues. Per the germline V gene, CDR1 is SGHRS and CDR2 is YFSETQ. V gave up 1 base and J gave up 5 bases; unmatched junction bases: 4. CDR3 in DNA: TGCGCCAGCAGCTTGTGGACAGGGGATAACGAGCAGTACTTC. It yields the protein CASSLWTGDNEQYF.

This clone was detected a few times. The V gene is TRBV27, the J gene TRBJ1-2; D is perhaps TRBD1 (5 bases). There are 14 residues in the CDR3. V lost 2 bases to trimming and J lost 5 bases, with 12 bases between them. Germline values: CDR1 MNHEY, CDR2 SMNVEV (reference sequence). The CDR3, as DNA: TGTGCCAGCAGTTTAACAGGTGGCGCATATGGCTACACCTTC. It specifies CASSLTGGAYGYTF.

The V call is TRBV20-1, the J call TRBJ1-2; no firm D call. Germline assignment: CDR1 DFQATT and CDR2 SNEGSKA (reference sequence). The V gene lost 1 base and the J gene lost 7 bases, with 4 bases spanning the gap. The CDR3 covers 10 residues. The CDR3 is CSARAGGYTF. The CDR3 DNA follows: TGCAGTGCTAGAGCAGGTGGCTACACCTTC.

This clone was seen a few times. This rearrangement joins TRBV4-1 to TRBJ2-1, with no clear D. Trimming left V 1 base short and J 8 bases short, with 12 bases between. CDR1 MGHRA and CDR2 YSYEKL come from the germline V gene. This CDR3 contains 14 residues. The DNA of the CDR3 is TGCGCCAGCAGCCAAGTCTCGTTCGAGGATGAGCAGTTCTTC. Residues: CASSQVSFEDEQFF.

This chain uses TRBV27 with TRBJ2-1; perhaps TRBD2 as D (6 bases). V was cut by 6 bases and J by 0 bases, with 9 bases left in between. CDR1 is MNHEY, CDR2 SMNVEV, per germline (reference sequence). The length of the CDR3 is 14 residues. The chain's CDR3 is CASSMRDSYNEQFF. The CDR3 DNA reads TGTGCCAGCAGCATGCGGGACTCCTACAATGAGCAGTTCTTC.

The rearrangement links TRBV9 to TRBJ2-1; the match to TRBD2 covers 14 bases. This CDR3 has 15 amino acids. V was clipped by 0 bases and J by 9 bases; unmatched bases: 2. CDR1 and CDR2 (germline): SGDLS, YYNGEE. The CDR3 region has the DNA TGTGCCAGCAGCGTAGCGACTAGCGGGAGGGGTGAGCAGTTCTTC. This gives the protein CASSVATSGRGEQFF.

This chain connects TRBV10-3 to TRBJ2-1; D unresolved. The CDR3 runs 16 residues. Germline-derived CDR1 and CDR2 are ENHRY and SYGVKD. Trimming pared 1 base from V and 0 bases from J, leaving 10 bases between. For the CDR3, the DNA is TGTGCCATCAGTGAGTTGACTGGCCGCTCCTACAATGAGCAGTTCTTC. Its protein product is CAISELTGRSYNEQFF.

Many counts were recorded for this clone. The chain employs TRBV5-4 and TRBJ2-7; no reliable D call. The CDR3 length is 15 residues. CDR1 SGHNT and CDR2 YYREEE come from the germline V gene (reference sequence). The V and J ends lost 3 bases and 5 bases respectively, with 18 bases between them. As DNA, the CDR3 is TGTGCCAGCAGCTCTACCTCTAGAATACTCAACGAGCAGTACTTC. Protein: CASSSTSRILNEQYF.

The chain employs TRBV21-1 and TRBJ2-7; the DNA was not used to check the table's D call, TRBD1. TRBV21-1 is marked as a pseudogene. CDR3 length: 14 amino acids. CDR3 DNA: TGTGCCAGCAGCAAGAGGGACAGTAGCGACGAGCAGTACTTC. Translated, it gives CASSKRDSSDEQYF.

V is TRBV7-7 and J is TRBJ2-5; 7 bases match TRBD2. V dropped 5 bases and J dropped 2; count of bases not matched to a gene: 11. Germline V lookup: CDR1 SSHAT, CDR2 FNYEAQ (reference sequence). There are 16 residues in the CDR3. The CDR3 coding sequence is TGTGCCAGCAGCCCTACCTGGACTAGTGTTCAAGAGACCCAGTACTTC. Protein sequence: CASSPTWTSVQETQYF.

The chain recombines TRBV7-2 with TRBJ1-1, with D possibly being TRBD1 (5 bases). This CDR3 contains 13 residues. Germline loops: CDR1 SGHTA, CDR2 FQGNSA. V was trimmed by 6 bases and J by 1 base, leaving 9 bases between them. CDR3 DNA: TGTGCCAGCAGAACCCAGGGGAACACTGAAGCTTTCTTT. It codes for CASRTQGNTEAFF. The variable domain in full, completed from reference TRBV7-2 and TRBJ1-1, reads GAGVSQSPSNKVTEKGKDVELRCDPISGHTALYWYRQSLGQGLEFLIYFQGNSAPDKSGLPSDRFSAERTGGSVSTLTIQRTQQEDSAVYLCASRTQGNTEAFFGQGTRLTVV.

In the case of this clone: The junction does not match germline at one end; this may be a read error. DNA for the CDR3: TGTGCCCTGGACCCCCCTCGGGGGGCGCGATTCTTC. Encoded protein: CALDPPRGARFF. The chain joins TRBV30 to TRBJ2-7, with a weak D call TRBD2 (7 bases). CDR1 GTSNPN and CDR2 SVGIG come from the germline V gene (reference sequence). CDR3 size: 12 residues.

The rearrangement joins TRBV28 to TRBJ1-1, with D unclear. The V gene's germline CDR1 is MDHEN and CDR2 SYDVKM. V lost 4 bases to trimming and J lost 1 base, with 13 bases between them. The CDR3 spans 15 residues. CDR3 nucleotide sequence: TGTGCCAGCAGTTGGGGATCCGAGGGGAACACTGAAGCTTTCTTT. The encoded protein is CASSWGSEGNTEAFF.

The CDR3 DNA reads as TGTGCCAGCAGCGAACGGTTCCGCGGAGGGGAGCTGTTTTTT. Translating it yields CASSERFRGGELFF. The genes are TRBV2 and TRBJ2-2; D call uncertain. V was shortened by 6 bases and J by 8 bases, with 16 bases between the two germline ends. CDR3 size: 14 residues. Germline CDR1 is SNHLY and CDR2 is FYNNEI.

The chain carries TRBV27 and TRBJ2-7; 7 bases are a match to TRBD1. Germline CDR1 and CDR2: MNHEY and SMNVEV (reference sequence). The V and J ends lost 3 bases and 3 bases, in that order; junction bases with no gene match: 8. The CDR3 contains 15 residues. The CDR3 nucleotides read TGTGCCAGCAGTTTGACAGGGAAGGTTCACTACGAGCAGTACTTC. It codes for CASSLTGKVHYEQYF.

The chain joins TRBV9 to TRBJ2-5; 12 positions agree with TRBD2. This CDR3 spans 17 amino acids. V trimming: 4 bases; J trimming: 0 bases; junction bases outside the gene matches: 7. Germline lookup yields CDR1 SGDLS and CDR2 YYNGEE. The CDR3 here is CASSNGLAGKYQETQYF. CDR3 DNA: TGTGCCAGCAGCAACGGACTAGCGGGAAAGTACCAAGAGACCCAGTACTTC.

This chain joins TRBV2 and TRBJ2-1; 8 nucleotides agree with TRBD2. With 5 bases clipped from V and 0 bases from J, the junction kept 9 bases outside the gene matches. This CDR3 region has 17 residues. CDR1 is SNHLY and CDR2 is FYNNEI in the germline V gene. The CDR3 loop reads CASSPRELADSYNEQFF. CDR3 bases: TGTGCCAGCAGTCCGAGGGAACTAGCGGACTCCTACAATGAGCAGTTCTTC.

The CDR3 sequence: CASIPSYARDREDEQYF. Written as DNA, the CDR3 is TGTGCCAGCATTCCGAGCTACGCCCGGGACAGGGAGGACGAGCAGTACTTC. The chain is built from TRBV28 and TRBJ2-7, with 9 positions matching TRBD1. The germline V gene has CDR1 MDHEN and CDR2 SYDVKM. Unmatched junction bases numbered 18, after V lost 7 bases and J lost 5 bases. The CDR3 is made up of 17 amino acids.

V usage is TRBV28 and J usage is TRBJ2-7; 14 positions agree with TRBD2. The CDR3 is 15 residues long. Looked up from germline, CDR1 is MDHEN and CDR2 is SYDVKM. With V trimmed by 6 bases and J by 3 bases, 4 bases remained unmatched. Here the CDR3 DNA reads TGTGCCAGCAGAACGGGACTAGCGGGAGTCTACGAGCAGTACTTC. It codes for CASRTGLAGVYEQYF.

The chain joins TRBV11-3 to TRBJ2-7; 7 positions match TRBD2. From germline, CDR1 is SGHNT and CDR2 YENEEA. Trimming took 5 bases from V and 3 from J; bases not matched to a gene: 4. The CDR3 is 13 residues long. The CDR3 is CASSQAGNYEQYF. CDR3 in DNA: TGTGCCAGCAGCCAAGCGGGGAACTACGAGCAGTACTTC.

The table lists this clone with a few counts. The CDR3 spells CSGATGDGYTF. Here the CDR3 DNA reads TGCAGCGGGGCCACAGGGGATGGCTACACCTTC. The chain employs TRBV29-1 and TRBJ1-2, with 7 bases aligning to TRBD1. This CDR3 comprises 11 residues. V gave up 7 bases and J gave up 6 bases; unmatched junction bases: 5. Germline V CDR1 and CDR2: SQVTM, ANQGSEA.

V is TRBV19 and J is TRBJ2-2; D call uncertain. The germline gives CDR1 LNHDA, CDR2 SQIVND (reference sequence). This CDR3 comprises 14 residues. Trimming removed 4 bases at V and 4 bases at J, with 10 bases between. CDR3 sequence (DNA): TGTGCCAGTAGTAGAGACCCAATCACCGGGGAGCTGTTTTTT. Amino acids: CASSRDPITGELFF.

This chain uses TRBV28 with TRBJ2-3; D is ambiguous. Germline V gene lookup returns CDR1 MDHEN and CDR2 SYDVKM. Trimming removed 7 bases at V and 2 bases at J, with 10 bases between. The CDR3 spans 13 residues. The CDR3 region has the DNA TGTGCCAGCACCTCCAGGCTCACAGATACGCAGTATTTT. As protein: CASTSRLTDTQYF.

The CDR3 loop is CASSWGEGGGQPQHF. CDR3 DNA sequence: TGCGCCAGCAGCTGGGGGGAAGGCGGGGGTCAGCCCCAGCATTTT. The genes are TRBV5-1 and TRBJ1-5; D is possibly TRBD1 (5 bases). CDR3 length: 15 amino acids. V dropped 3 bases and J dropped 6 bases, with 16 bases sitting between them. Germline-derived CDR1 and CDR2 are SGHRS and YFSETQ.

A single count supports this clone. The rearrangement links TRBV10-1 to TRBJ2-1; 8 bases are shared with TRBD1. Per germline, CDR1 WNHNN and CDR2 SYGVQD (reference sequence). The CDR3 runs 15 residues. V lost 2 bases, J lost 5 bases, and 5 bases stayed unmatched. The CDR3 DNA is TGCGCCAGCAGTGAGCGGGACAGGTATAACAATGAGCAGTTCTTC. It yields the protein CASSERDRYNNEQFF.

The chain joins TRBV4-1 to TRBJ2-1, with D perhaps matching TRBD1 (6 bases). In germline, CDR1 is MGHRA, CDR2 YSYEKL. The length of the CDR3 is 15 residues. V was trimmed by 0 bases and J by 2 bases, leaving 8 bases between them. CDR3 sequence: CASSQEGQTYNEQFF. As DNA, the CDR3 is TGCGCCAGCAGCCAAGAAGGACAGACCTACAATGAGCAGTTCTTC.

This chain links TRBV10-3 with TRBJ2-1; 10 nucleotides match TRBD2. V was clipped by 2 bases and J by 6 bases; unmatched bases: 7. CDR3 length: 16 amino acids. Germline lookup yields CDR1 ENHRY and CDR2 SYGVKD. Here the CDR3 reads CAISERLAGEGNEQFF. CDR3 in DNA: TGTGCCATCAGTGAGCGGCTAGCGGGAGAGGGCAATGAGCAGTTCTTC.

The chain carries TRBV7-2 and TRBJ2-3; 7 bases match TRBD2. V lost 2 bases, J lost 2 bases, and 16 bases stayed unmatched. The CDR3 is 19 amino acids. CDR1 and CDR2 from the germline V gene are SGHTA and FQGNSA. Here the CDR3 reads CASSLSSGPLVGTTDTQYF. The CDR3 nucleotides read TGTGCCAGCAGCTTATCTAGCGGACCTCTTGTTGGGACCACAGATACGCAGTATTTT.

CDR3 sequence (DNA): TGTGCCAGCAGCGTCGGGACTAGCTACGAGCAGTACTTC. Translating gives CASSVGTSYEQYF. This chain links TRBV11-2 with TRBJ2-7; 8 bases align to TRBD2. The germline CDR1 and CDR2 sequences are SGHAT and FQNNGV. Trimming removed 5 bases from V and 3 bases from J; junction bases left unmatched: 3. The CDR3 covers 13 residues.

J is TRBJ1-5 and V is TRBV19; possible D gene TRBD1, 5 bases. Germline loops: CDR1 LNHDA, CDR2 SQIVND (reference sequence). Trimming took off 1 base at V and 3 bases at J, with 10 bases between the two ends. This CDR3 is 15 amino acids long. CDR3 protein: CASSIARGDNQPQHF. The CDR3 nucleotides read TGTGCCAGTAGTATAGCAAGGGGTGACAATCAGCCCCAGCATTTT. The complete variable domain, with remaining parts taken from reference TRBV19 and TRBJ1-5, reads DGGITQSPKYLFRKEGQNVTLSCEQNLNHDAMYWYRQDPGQGLRLIYYSQIVNDFQKGDIAEGYSVSREKKESFPLTVTSAQKNPTAFYLCASSIARGDNQPQHFGDGTRLSIL.